One and the same sample provided the 17 T cell receptor beta chains below, sequenced in a study of T cell clones after liver transplantation. Clones were read by immunoSEQ multiplex PCR, and TCRdb kept only the in-frame ones, dropping some. This table has just over 60,000 clones, 60% to 80% appearing once. Sample: CD4+ T cells from blood, taken before liver transplant. The receptors were gathered from a human donor who received a liver transplant.

The chain uses TRBV6-1 and TRBJ2-2; 11 bases map to TRBD1. The V gene end was trimmed by 4 bases and the J gene end by 7 bases; junction bases not matched to a gene: 2. CDR3 length: 14 residues. CDR1 and CDR2 from the germline V gene are MNHNS and SASEGT. The CDR3 sequence: CASSAGQGDGELFF. The CDR3 bases are TGTGCCAGCAGTGCGGGACAGGGGGACGGGGAGCTGTTTTTT.

The table lists this clone with a few counts. V and J are TRBV28 and TRBJ2-3, with 10 bases aligning to TRBD2. Germline V gene data show CDR1 as MDHEN and CDR2 as SYDVKM. Trimming took 6 bases from V and 8 from J; bases not matched to a gene: 11. CDR3 size: 15 residues. The CDR3 DNA follows: TGTGCCAGCAGGGTTACTAGCGGGGAAACGAGTACGCAGTATTTT. It translates to CASRVTSGETSTQYF.

J is TRBJ1-2 and V is TRBV27; tentatively, D is TRBD1 (5 bases). Germline V gene lookup returns CDR1 MNHEY and CDR2 SMNVEV (reference sequence). The CDR3 is 13 amino acids. V dropped 2 bases and J dropped 4 bases, with 8 bases sitting between them. The CDR3 sequence: CASSLRGSYGYTF. CDR3 coding DNA: TGTGCCAGCAGTTTAAGGGGTAGCTATGGCTACACCTTC.

V usage is TRBV7-3 and J usage is TRBJ2-5; a possible D gene is TRBD2 (7 bases). Germline V gene data show CDR1 as SGHTA and CDR2 as FQGTGA. The CDR3 extends over 15 amino acids. Between the trimmed V and J ends, which lost 4 bases and 4 bases, there was a span of 16 bases. The CDR3, as DNA: TGTGCCAGCAGCTCCCAAGGGGGGGTGGGAGAGACCCAGTACTTC. It encodes CASSSQGGVGETQYF.

The chain links TRBV2 to TRBJ1-4; no definite D call. Germline V CDR1 and CDR2: SNHLY, FYNNEI. V lost 5 bases and J 14 bases, leaving 12 bases between the germline ends. The CDR3 is 11 residues long. In DNA form, the CDR3 reads TGTGCCAGCAGTTCCGGGAGAGCGCTGTTTTTT. It codes for CASSSGRALFF.

The chain has TRBV5-1 and TRBJ2-1, with 8 bases aligning to TRBD1. Germline CDR1 and CDR2: SGHRS and YFSETQ. The CDR3 contains 14 residues. V shed 0 bases and J 9 bases; nucleotides not matched to a gene: 5. CDR3 bases: TGCGCCAGCAGCTTGGCACAGGGGGGCACTGAGCAGTTCTTC. This encodes CASSLAQGGTEQFF.

This clone was found a few times. The chain has TRBV19 and TRBJ2-2; 8 bases map to TRBD1. Looked up from germline, CDR1 is LNHDA and CDR2 is SQIVND (reference sequence). V was clipped by 5 bases and J by 6 bases; unmatched bases: 5. This CDR3 region has 14 residues. The CDR3 DNA reads as TGTGCCAGTAGTGGCCGGACAGGGCCCGGGGAGCTGTTTTTT. This codes for CASSGRTGPGELFF.

At least ten counts were recorded for this clone. V usage is TRBV28 and J usage is TRBJ1-6; possibly TRBD1 for D (6 bases). Between the trimmed V and J ends, which lost 6 bases and 6 bases, there was a span of 12 bases. Germline values: CDR1 MDHEN, CDR2 SYDVKM. The CDR3 spans 14 residues. The DNA for the CDR3 is TGTGCCAGCAGACCTACAGGGCGTAATTCACCCCTCCACTTT. This sequence encodes CASRPTGRNSPLHF.

V gene TRBV29-1 combines with J gene TRBJ2-7; D is unresolved. The V end lost 4 bases, the J end lost 2 bases, and 6 bases lay between the germline ends. The CDR3 has 11 amino acids. Looked up from germline, CDR1 is SQVTM and CDR2 is ANQGSEA. In DNA, the CDR3 is TGCAGCGTTGGCGGTCCCTACGAGCAGTACTTC. Translation gives CSVGGPYEQYF.

The rearrangement uses TRBV4-2 and TRBJ2-3, with D perhaps matching TRBD2 (7 bases). The CDR3 sequence is 15 residues long. Trimming pared 6 bases from V and 0 bases from J, leaving 13 bases between. Germline V CDR1 and CDR2: LGHNA, YNFKEQ. CDR3 amino acids: CASSLAGASTDTQYF. For the CDR3, the DNA is TGTGCCAGCAGTCTGGCGGGGGCTAGCACAGATACGCAGTATTTT.

The chain is built from TRBV28 and TRBJ1-2; perhaps TRBD1 as D (5 bases). In germline, CDR1 is MDHEN, CDR2 SYDVKM. The CDR3 totals 13 residues. V gave up 5 bases and J gave up 7 bases, with 14 bases separating them. Here the CDR3 reads CASSKTARSGYTF. The CDR3 nucleotides are TGTGCCAGCAGTAAGACAGCCAGGTCTGGCTACACCTTC.

This clone was detected many times. CDR3 sequence (DNA): TGTGCCAGCAGCCTGGGGGGGGCGGTCTATGGCTACACCTTC. It yields the protein CASSLGGAVYGYTF. The chain has TRBV7-9 and TRBJ1-2; maybe TRBD1 (6 bases). The CDR3 length is 14 residues. Germline V gene sequence: CDR1 SEHNR, CDR2 FQNEAQ (reference sequence). V lost 5 bases and J lost 4, with 14 bases in between.

As to this clone: The junction shows a germline mismatch at one end, possibly a read error. This rearrangement joins TRBV18 to TRBJ1-1, with 8 bases fitting TRBD1. Germline assignment: CDR1 KGHSH and CDR2 LQKENI. This CDR3 comprises 13 residues. The CDR3, as DNA: TGTGCCAGCTCACCGGTTGCGGAGCAGGGGGCTCTCTTT. It translates to CASSPVAEQGALF.

This clone was detected only once. This chain connects TRBV7-2 to TRBJ2-7, with no clear D. Trimming cost V 1 base and J 6 bases, with 13 bases left between them. The CDR3 length is 14 residues. Germline CDR1 SGHTA, CDR2 FQGNSA. The CDR3 sequence is CASSLENWASEQYF. Written as DNA, the CDR3 is TGTGCCAGCAGCTTAGAAAATTGGGCTTCCGAGCAGTACTTC.

This clone was observed many times. Distinct nucleotide sequences in the sample also encode this CDR3. The rearrangement joins TRBV18 to TRBJ1-1, with a tentative D call TRBD1 (5 bases). The CDR3 spans 13 residues. Germline CDR1 is KGHSH and CDR2 is LQKENI. Trimming left V 0 bases short and J 4 bases short, with 6 bases between. The CDR3 here is CASSPPGATEAFF. In DNA form, the CDR3 reads TGTGCCAGCTCACCACCAGGGGCCACTGAAGCTTTCTTT.

The count of this clone is one. The V call is TRBV28, the J call TRBJ2-7, with TRBD1 as a possible D gene (5 bases). Germline CDR1 and CDR2: MDHEN and SYDVKM. The CDR3 is 12 residues long. Trimming took off 6 bases at V and 6 bases at J, with 12 bases between the two ends. CDR3 nucleotide sequence: TGTGCCAGCAGGGCAGGGCTAGTCGAGCAGTACTTC. This translates into CASRAGLVEQYF.

This clone appeared a few times. The chain uses TRBV2 and TRBJ1-5; D might be TRBD1 (6 bases). Germline assignment: CDR1 SNHLY and CDR2 FYNNEI. V was clipped by 7 bases and J by 9 bases, with 10 bases between them. CDR3 length equals 11 residues. CDR3 nucleotide sequence: TGTGCCAGCACCGAAGGGGGGCCCCAGCATTTT. The encoded protein is CASTEGGPQHF. Together with reference TRBV2 and TRBJ1-5, the CDR3 gives the full variable domain: EPEVTQTPSHQVTQMGQEVILRCVPISNHLYFYWYRQILGQKVEFLVSFYNNEISEKSEIFDDQFSVERPDGSNFTLKIRSTKLEDSAMYFCASTEGGPQHFGDGTRLSIL.